The clone carrying this T cell receptor (beta chain) occurred a few times. Antigen: not known. CDR1 is GTSNPN, CDR2 SVGIG, per germline (reference sequence). CDR3 size: 13 residues. The trim removed 4 bases at V and 6 bases at J, leaving 7 bases unmatched. The purity of all sorted populations exceeded 98%. These data belong to a study of beta chain features in type 1 diabetes. Study-wide results and caveats: Resolution of whether HLA type affects TCRB rearrangement was not achieved here. A potential PCR bias toward shorter templates would be equal in patient and control samples.

What was sequenced were expressed TCRB transcripts, since all of the isolated RNA had been reverse transcribed. The average read count of naive, central memory and regulatory T cell samples was some 3.5 million. Repertoires were generated with immunoSEQ multiplex PCR, while TCRdb's copy carries only in-frame clones and drops some. The sample carries some 220,000 clones, approximately 10% recorded once. Input material: central memory CD4+ T cells from blood. This clonotype was obtained from a man in his late teens or twenties in good health. This sequence joins TRBV30 and TRBJ2-7; 9 bases match TRBD2. The CDR3: CAWTPSGNLEQYF. The CDR3 bases are TGTGCCTGGACACCTAGCGGGAATCTCGAGCAGTACTTC.